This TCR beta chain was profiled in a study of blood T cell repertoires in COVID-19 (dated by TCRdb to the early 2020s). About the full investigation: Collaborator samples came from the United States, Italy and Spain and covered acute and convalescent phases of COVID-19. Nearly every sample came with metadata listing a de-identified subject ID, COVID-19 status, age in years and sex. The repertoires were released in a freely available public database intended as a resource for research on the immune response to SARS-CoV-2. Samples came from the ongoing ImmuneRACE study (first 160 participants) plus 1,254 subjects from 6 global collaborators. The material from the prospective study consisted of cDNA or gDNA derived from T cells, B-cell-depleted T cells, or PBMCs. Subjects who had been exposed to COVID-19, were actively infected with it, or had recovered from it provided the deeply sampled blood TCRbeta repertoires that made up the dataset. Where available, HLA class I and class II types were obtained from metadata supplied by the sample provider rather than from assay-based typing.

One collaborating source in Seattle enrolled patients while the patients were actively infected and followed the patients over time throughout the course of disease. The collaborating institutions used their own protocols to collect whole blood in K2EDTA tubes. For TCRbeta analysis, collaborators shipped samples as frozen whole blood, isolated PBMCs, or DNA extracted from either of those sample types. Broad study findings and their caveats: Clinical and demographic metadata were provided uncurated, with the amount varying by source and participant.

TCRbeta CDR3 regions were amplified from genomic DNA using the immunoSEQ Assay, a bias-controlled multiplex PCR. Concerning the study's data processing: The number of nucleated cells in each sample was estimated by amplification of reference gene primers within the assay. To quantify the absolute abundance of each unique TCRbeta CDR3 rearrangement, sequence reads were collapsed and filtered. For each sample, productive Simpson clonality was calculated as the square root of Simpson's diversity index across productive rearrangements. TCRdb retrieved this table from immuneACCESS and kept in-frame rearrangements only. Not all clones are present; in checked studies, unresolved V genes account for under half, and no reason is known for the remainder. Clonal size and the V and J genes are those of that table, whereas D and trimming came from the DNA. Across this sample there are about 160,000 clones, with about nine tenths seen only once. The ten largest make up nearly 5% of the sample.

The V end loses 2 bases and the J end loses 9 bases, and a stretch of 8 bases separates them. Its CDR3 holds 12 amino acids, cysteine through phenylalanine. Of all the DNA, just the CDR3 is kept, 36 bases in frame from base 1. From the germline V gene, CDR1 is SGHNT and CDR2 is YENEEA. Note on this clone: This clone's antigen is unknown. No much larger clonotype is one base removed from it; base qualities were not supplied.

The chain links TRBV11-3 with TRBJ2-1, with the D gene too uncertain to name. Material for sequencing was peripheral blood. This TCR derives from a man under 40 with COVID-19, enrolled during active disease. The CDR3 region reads CASSLIAGEQFF. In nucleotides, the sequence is TGTGCCAGCAGCTTAATTGCAGGTGAGCAGTTCTTC.